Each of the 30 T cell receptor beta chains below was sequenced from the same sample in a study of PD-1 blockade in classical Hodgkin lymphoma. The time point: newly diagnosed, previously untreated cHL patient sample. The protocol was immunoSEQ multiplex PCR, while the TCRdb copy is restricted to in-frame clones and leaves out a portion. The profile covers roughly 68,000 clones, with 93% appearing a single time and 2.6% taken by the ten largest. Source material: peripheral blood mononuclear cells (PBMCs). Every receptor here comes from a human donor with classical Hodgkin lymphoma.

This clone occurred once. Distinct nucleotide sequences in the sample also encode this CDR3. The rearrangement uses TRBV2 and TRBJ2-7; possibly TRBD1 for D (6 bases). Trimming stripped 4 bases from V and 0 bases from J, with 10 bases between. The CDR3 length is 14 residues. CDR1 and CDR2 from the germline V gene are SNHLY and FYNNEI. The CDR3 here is CASSGDRSSYEQYF. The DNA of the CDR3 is TGTGCCAGCAGTGGAGACAGGAGCTCCTACGAGCAGTACTTC.

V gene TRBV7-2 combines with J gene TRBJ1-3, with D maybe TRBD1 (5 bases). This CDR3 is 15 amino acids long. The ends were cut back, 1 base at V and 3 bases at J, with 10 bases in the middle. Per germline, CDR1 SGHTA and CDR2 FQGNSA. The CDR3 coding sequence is TGTGCCAGCAGCTTAGAAACAGGCGGTGGAAACACCATATATTTT. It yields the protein CASSLETGGGNTIYF. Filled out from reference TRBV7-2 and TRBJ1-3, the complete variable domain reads GAGVSQSPSNKVTEKGKDVELRCDPISGHTALYWYRQSLGQGLEFLIYFQGNSAPDKSGLPSDRFSAERTGGSVSTLTIQRTQQEDSAVYLCASSLETGGGNTIYFGEGSWLTVV.

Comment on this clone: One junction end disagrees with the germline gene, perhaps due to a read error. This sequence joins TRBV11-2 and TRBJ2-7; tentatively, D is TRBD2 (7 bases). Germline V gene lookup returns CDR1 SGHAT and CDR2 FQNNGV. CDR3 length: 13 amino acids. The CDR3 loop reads CASSLDPAGASRF. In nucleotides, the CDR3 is TGTGCCAGCAGCTTAGATCCCGCGGGGGCCTCCCGCTTC.

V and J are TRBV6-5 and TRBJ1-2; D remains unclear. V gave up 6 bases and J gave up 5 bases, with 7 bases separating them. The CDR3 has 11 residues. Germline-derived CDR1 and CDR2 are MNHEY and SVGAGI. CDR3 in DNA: TGTGCCAGCAGCCTACTATATGGCTACACCTTC. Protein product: CASSLLYGYTF.

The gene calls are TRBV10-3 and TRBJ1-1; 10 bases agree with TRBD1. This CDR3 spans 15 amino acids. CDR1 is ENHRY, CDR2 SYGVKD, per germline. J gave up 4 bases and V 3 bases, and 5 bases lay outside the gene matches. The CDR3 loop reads CAISEGTGEGTEAFF. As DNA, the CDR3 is TGTGCCATCAGTGAAGGGACAGGGGAGGGCACTGAAGCTTTCTTT.

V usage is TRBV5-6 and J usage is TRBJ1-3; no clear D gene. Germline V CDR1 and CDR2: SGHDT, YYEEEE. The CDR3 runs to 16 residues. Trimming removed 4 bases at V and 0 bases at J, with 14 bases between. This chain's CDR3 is CASSPATGFSGNTIYF. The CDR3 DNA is TGTGCCAGCAGCCCAGCGACCGGCTTCTCTGGAAACACCATATATTTT.

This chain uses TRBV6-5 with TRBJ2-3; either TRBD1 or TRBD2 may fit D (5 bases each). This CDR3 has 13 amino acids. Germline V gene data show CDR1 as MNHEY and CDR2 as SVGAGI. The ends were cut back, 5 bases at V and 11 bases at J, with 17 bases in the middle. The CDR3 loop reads CASSPTPGRMQYF. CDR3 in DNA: TGTGCCAGCAGTCCAACTCCGGGACGAATGCAGTATTTT.

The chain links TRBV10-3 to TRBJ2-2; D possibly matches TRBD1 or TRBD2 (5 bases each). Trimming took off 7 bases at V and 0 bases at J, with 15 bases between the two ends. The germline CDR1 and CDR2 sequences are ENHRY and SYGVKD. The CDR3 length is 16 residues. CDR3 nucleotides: TGTGCCATCATGTGGGGCTCTAGCCCGAACACCGGGGAGCTGTTTTTT. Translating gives CAIMWGSSPNTGELFF.

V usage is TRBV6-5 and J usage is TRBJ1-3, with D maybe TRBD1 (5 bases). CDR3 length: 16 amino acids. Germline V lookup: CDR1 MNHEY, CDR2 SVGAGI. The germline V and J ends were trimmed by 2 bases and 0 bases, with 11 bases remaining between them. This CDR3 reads CASSYNQGISGNTIYF. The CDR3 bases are TGTGCCAGCAGTTACAATCAGGGTATCTCTGGAAACACCATATATTTT.

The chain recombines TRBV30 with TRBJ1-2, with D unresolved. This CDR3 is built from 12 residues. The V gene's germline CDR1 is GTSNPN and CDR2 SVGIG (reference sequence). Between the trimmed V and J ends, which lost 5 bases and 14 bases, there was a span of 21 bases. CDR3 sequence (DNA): TGTGCCTGGGGGGAGGACGTTTTTGTTAGAACCTTC. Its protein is CAWGEDVFVRTF.

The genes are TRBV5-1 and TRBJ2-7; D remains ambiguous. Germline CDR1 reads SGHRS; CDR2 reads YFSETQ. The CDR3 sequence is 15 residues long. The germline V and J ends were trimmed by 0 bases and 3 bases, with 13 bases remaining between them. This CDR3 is CASSLEESADYEQYF. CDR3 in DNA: TGCGCCAGCAGCTTGGAGGAGAGCGCGGACTACGAGCAGTACTTC. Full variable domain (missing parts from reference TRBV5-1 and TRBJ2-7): KAGVTQTPRYLIKTRGQQVTLSCSPISGHRSVSWYQQTPGQGLQFLFEYFSETQRNKGNFPGRFSGRQFSNSRSEMNVSTLELGDSALYLCASSLEESADYEQYFGPGTRLTVT.

The CDR3 nucleotides read TGTGCCAGCAGCTTAACGGGTGGTTCGCCCCGGGGCTCTGGGGCCAACGTCCTGACTTTC. It codes for CASSLTGGSPRGSGANVLTF. The chain is built from TRBV7-3 and TRBJ2-6; possible D gene TRBD2, 5 bases. The V and J ends lost 0 bases and 0 bases respectively, with 18 bases between them. The CDR3 extends over 20 amino acids. Germline values: CDR1 SGHTA, CDR2 FQGTGA.

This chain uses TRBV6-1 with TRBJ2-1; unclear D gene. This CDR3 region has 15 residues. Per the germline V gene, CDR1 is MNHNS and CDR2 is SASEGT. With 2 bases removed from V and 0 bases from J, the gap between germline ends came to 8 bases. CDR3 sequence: CASSEYTDSYNEQFF. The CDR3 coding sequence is TGTGCCAGCAGTGAATACACAGACTCCTACAATGAGCAGTTCTTC.

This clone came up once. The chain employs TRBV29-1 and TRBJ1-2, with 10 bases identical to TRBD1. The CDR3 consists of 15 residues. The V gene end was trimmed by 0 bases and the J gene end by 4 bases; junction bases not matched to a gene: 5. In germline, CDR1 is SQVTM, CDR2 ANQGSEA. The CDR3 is CSVEDGRQGAYGYTF. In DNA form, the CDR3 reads TGCAGCGTTGAAGACGGAAGACAGGGGGCCTATGGCTACACCTTC.

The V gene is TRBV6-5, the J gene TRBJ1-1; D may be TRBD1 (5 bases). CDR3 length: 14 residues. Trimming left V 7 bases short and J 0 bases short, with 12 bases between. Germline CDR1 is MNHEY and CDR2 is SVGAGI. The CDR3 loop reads CASMPGGLNTEAFF. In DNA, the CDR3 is TGTGCCAGCATGCCCGGGGGACTGAACACTGAAGCTTTCTTT.

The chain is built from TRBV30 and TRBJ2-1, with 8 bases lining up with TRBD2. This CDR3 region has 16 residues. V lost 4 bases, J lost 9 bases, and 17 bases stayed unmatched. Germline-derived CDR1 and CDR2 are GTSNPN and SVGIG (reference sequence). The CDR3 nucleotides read TGTGCCTGGATGCATAGGTTTAGCGGGACCTACGGTGAGCAGTTCTTC. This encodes CAWMHRFSGTYGEQFF.

DNA of the CDR3: TGTGCCAGCAGCGGGACTAGCGGGATTGGGGCAGATACGCAGTATTTT. The encoded protein is CASSGTSGIGADTQYF. V gene TRBV14 combines with J gene TRBJ2-3; 13 bases map to TRBD2. Per germline, CDR1 SGHDN and CDR2 FVKESK. The CDR3 runs to 16 residues. Trimming at V came to 5 bases and at J to 4 bases, leaving 6 bases not matched to a gene.

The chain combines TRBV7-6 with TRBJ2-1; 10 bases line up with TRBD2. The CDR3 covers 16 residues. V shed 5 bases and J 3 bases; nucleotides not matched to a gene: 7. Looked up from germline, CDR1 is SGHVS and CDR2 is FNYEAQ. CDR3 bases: TGTGCCAGCAGCCCATGGACTAGCGGCCTCTACAATGAGCAGTTCTTC. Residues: CASSPWTSGLYNEQFF.

The CDR3 DNA sequence: TGTGCCAGCGGAAATGGACTTTATGGAGGCTATGGCTACACCTTC. Its translation: CASGNGLYGGYGYTF. V and J are TRBV9 and TRBJ1-2; D unresolved. The germline V gene has CDR1 SGDLS and CDR2 YYNGEE. CDR3 length: 15 residues. V shed 7 bases and J shed 4 bases, with 20 bases lying between them.

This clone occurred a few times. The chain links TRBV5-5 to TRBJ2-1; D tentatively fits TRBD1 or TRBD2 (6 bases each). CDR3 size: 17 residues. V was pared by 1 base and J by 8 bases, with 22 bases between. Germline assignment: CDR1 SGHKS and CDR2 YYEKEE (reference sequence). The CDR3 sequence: CASSLRSTSRRGDEQFF. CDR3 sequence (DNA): TGTGCCAGCAGCTTGCGCTCCACCTCCCGTAGGGGGGATGAGCAGTTCTTC.

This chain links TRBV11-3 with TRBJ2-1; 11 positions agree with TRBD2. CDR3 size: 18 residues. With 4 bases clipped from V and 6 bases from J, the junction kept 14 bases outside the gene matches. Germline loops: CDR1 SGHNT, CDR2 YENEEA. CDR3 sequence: CASSSRPPATSGVNEQFF. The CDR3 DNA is TGTGCCAGCAGCTCCCGACCTCCAGCGACTAGCGGGGTCAATGAGCAGTTCTTC.

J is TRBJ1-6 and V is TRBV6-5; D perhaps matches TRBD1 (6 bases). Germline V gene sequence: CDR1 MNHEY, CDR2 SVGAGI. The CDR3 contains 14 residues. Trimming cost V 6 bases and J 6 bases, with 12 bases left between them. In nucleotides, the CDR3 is TGTGCCAGCAGGCAGACAGGAGCTAATTCACCCCTCCACTTT. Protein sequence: CASRQTGANSPLHF.

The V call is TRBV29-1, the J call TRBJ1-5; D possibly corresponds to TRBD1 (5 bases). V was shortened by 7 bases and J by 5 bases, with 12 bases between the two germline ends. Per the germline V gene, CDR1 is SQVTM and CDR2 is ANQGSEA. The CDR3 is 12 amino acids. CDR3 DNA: TGCAGCGCTTGGGACGGAGATCAGCCCCAGCATTTT. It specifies CSAWDGDQPQHF.

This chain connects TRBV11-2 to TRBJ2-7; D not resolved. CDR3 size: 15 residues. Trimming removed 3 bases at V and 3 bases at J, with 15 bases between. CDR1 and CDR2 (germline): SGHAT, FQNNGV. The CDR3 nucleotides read TGTGCCAGCAGCTTCCGGGCCGACATCCTCTACGAGCAGTACTTC. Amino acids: CASSFRADILYEQYF.

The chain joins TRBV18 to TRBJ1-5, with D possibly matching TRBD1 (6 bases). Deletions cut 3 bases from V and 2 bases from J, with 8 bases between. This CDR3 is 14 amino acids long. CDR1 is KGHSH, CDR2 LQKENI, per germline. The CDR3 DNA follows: TGTGCCAGCTCACCCGCAGGGGGCAATCAGCCCCAGCATTTT. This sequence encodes CASSPAGGNQPQHF.

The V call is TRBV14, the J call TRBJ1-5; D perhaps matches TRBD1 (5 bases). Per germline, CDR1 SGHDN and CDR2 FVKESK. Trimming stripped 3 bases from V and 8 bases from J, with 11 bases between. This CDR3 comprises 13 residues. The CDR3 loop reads CASSHPRDEPQHF. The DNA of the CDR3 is TGTGCCAGCAGCCATCCCAGGGACGAGCCCCAGCATTTT.

CDR3 nucleotides: TGTGCCAGCAGCCCCGGACAAGATTATGGCTACACCTTC. Translating gives CASSPGQDYGYTF. The chain couples TRBV2 to TRBJ1-2; the D gene is possibly TRBD1 (5 bases). V lost 6 bases and J lost 5, with 13 bases in between. From germline, CDR1 is SNHLY and CDR2 FYNNEI. The CDR3 has 13 residues.

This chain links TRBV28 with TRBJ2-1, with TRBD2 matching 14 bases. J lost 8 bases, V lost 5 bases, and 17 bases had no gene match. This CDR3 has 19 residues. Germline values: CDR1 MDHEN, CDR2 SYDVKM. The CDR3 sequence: CASSLSFGTSGSTFDEQFF. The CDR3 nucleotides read TGTGCCAGCAGTCTCTCCTTCGGGACTAGCGGGAGCACCTTCGATGAGCAGTTCTTC.

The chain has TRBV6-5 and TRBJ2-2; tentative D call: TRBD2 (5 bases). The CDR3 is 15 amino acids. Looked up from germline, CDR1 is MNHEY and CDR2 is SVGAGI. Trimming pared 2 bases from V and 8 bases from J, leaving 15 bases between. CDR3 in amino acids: CASSYVDLGGGELFF. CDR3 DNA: TGTGCCAGCAGTTACGTCGATTTAGGAGGAGGGGAGCTGTTTTTT.

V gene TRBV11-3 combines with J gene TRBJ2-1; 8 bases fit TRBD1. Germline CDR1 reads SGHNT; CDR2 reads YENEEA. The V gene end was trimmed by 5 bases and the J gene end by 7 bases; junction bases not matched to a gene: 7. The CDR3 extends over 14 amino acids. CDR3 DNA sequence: TGTGCCAGCAGCACCGGACAGGGATGGAATGAGCAGTTCTTC. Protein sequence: CASSTGQGWNEQFF.